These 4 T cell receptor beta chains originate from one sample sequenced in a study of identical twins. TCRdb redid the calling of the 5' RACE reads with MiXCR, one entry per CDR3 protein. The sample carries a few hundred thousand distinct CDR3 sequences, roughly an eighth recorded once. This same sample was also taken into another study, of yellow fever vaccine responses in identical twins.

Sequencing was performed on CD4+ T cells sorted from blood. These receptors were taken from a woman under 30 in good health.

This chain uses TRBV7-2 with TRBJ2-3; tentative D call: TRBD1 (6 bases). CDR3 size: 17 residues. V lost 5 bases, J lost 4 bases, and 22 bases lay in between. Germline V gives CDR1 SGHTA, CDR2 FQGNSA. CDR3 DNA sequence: TGTGCCAGCAGCGTATCCGGGACAACCCTGTGGGCAGATACGCAGTATTTT. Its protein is CASSVSGTTLWADTQYF.

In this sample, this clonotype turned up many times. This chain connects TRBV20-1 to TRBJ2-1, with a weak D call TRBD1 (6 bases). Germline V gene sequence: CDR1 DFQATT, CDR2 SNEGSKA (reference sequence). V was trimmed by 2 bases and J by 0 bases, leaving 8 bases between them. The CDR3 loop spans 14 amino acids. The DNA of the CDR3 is TGCAGTGCTAGATCGGACAGCTCCTACAATGAGCAGTTCTTC. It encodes CSARSDSSYNEQFF.

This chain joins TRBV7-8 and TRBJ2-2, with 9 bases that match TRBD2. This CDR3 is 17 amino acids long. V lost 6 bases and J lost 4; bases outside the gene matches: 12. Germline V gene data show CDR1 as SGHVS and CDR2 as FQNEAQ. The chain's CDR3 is CASSLAYGTSFTGELFF. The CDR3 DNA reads TGTGCCAGCAGTTTGGCCTACGGGACTAGCTTCACCGGGGAGCTGTTTTTT. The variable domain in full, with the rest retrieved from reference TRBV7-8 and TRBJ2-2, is GAGVSQSPRYKVAKRGQDVALRCDPISGHVSLFWYQQALGQGPEFLTYFQNEAQLDKSGLPSDRFFAERPEGSVSTLKIQRTQQEDSAVYLCASSLAYGTSFTGELFFGEGSRLTVL.

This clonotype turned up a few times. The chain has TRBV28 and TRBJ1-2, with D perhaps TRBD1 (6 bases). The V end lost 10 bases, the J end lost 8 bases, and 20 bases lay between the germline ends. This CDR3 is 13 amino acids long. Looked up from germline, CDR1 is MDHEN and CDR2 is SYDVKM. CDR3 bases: TGTGCCAACCAGGACAGACCGGCGGGGGGCTACACCTTC. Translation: CANQDRPAGGYTF.